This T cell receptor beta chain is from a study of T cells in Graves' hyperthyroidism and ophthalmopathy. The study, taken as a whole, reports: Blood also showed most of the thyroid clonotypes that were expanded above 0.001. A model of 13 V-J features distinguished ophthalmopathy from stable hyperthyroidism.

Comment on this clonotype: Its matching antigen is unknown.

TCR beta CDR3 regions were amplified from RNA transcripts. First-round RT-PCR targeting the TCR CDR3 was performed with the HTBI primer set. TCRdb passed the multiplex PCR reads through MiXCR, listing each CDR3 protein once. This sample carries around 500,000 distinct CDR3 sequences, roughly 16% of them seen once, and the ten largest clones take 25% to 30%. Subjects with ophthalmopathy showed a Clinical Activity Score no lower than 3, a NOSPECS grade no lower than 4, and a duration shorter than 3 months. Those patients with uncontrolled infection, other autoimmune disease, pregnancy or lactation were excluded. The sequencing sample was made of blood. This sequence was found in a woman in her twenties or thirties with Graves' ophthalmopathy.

CDR3 protein: CSALSDLETQYF. The CDR3 bases are TGCAGTGCCTTATCGGATCTGGAGACCCAGTACTTC. The chain combines TRBV20-1 with TRBJ2-5; D gene unclear. Looked up from germline, CDR1 is DFQATT and CDR2 is SNEGSKA (reference sequence). CDR3 size: 12 residues. V lost 6 bases to trimming and J lost 5 bases, with 13 bases between them.